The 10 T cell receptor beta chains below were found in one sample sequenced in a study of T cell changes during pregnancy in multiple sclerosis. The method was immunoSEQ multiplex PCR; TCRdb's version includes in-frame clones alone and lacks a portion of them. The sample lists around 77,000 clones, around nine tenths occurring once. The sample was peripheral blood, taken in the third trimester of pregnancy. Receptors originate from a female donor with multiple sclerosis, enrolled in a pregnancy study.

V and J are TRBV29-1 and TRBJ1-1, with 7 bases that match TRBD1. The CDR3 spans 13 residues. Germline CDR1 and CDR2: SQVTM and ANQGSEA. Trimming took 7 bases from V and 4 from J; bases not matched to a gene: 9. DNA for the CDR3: TGCAGCGCCGGTCAGGGGGGAGGCACTGAAGCTTTCTTT. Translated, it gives CSAGQGGGTEAFF.

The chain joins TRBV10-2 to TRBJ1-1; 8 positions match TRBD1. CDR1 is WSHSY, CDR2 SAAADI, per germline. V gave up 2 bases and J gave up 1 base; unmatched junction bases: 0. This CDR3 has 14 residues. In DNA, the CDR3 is TGCGCCAGCAGTGAGCAGGGGGCGAACACTGAAGCTTTCTTT. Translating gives CASSEQGANTEAFF.

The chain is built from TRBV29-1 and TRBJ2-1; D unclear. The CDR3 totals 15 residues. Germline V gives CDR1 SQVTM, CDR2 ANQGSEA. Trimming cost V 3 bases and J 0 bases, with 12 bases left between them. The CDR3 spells CSVEERLSSYNEQFF. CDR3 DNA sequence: TGCAGCGTTGAGGAGCGCCTGAGCTCCTACAATGAGCAGTTCTTC.

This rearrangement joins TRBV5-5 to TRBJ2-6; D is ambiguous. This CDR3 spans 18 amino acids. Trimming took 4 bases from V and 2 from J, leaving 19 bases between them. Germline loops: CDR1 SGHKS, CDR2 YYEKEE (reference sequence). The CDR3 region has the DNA TGTGCCAGCAGCAAACCCCCCGTGGGCTCTCCTGGGGCCAACGTCCTGACTTTC. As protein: CASSKPPVGSPGANVLTF.

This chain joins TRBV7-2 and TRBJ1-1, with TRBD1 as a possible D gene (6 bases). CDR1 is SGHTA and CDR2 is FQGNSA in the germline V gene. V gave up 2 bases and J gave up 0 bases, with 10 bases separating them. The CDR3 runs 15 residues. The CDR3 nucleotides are TGTGCCAGCAGCTTACAACAGGGCCTGAACACTGAAGCTTTCTTT. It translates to CASSLQQGLNTEAFF. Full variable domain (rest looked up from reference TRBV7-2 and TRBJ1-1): GAGVSQSPSNKVTEKGKDVELRCDPISGHTALYWYRQSLGQGLEFLIYFQGNSAPDKSGLPSDRFSAERTGGSVSTLTIQRTQQEDSAVYLCASSLQQGLNTEAFFGQGTRLTVV.

CDR3 DNA: TGTGCCAGTAGTCCCGGAGAGACCCAGTACTTC. It specifies CASSPGETQYF. V is TRBV19 and J is TRBJ2-5; no reliable D call. This CDR3 is 11 amino acids long. The germline V gene encodes CDR1 LNHDA and CDR2 SQIVND (reference sequence). V gave up 5 bases and J gave up 4 bases, with 5 bases separating them. Full variable domain (outside the CDR3, taken from reference TRBV19 and TRBJ2-5): DGGITQSPKYLFRKEGQNVTLSCEQNLNHDAMYWYRQDPGQGLRLIYYSQIVNDFQKGDIAEGYSVSREKKESFPLTVTSAQKNPTAFYLCASSPGETQYFGPGTRLLVL.

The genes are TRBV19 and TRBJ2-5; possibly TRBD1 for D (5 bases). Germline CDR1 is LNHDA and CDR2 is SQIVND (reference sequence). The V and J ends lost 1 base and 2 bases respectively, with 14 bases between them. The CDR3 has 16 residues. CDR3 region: CASSIAGRGGQETQYF. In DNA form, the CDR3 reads TGTGCCAGTAGTATAGCCGGAAGGGGCGGACAAGAGACCCAGTACTTC.

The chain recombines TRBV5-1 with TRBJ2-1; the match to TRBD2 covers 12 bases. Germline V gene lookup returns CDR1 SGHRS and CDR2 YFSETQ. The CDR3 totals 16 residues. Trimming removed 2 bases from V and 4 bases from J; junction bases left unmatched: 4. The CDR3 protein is CASSFTSGRTYNEQFF. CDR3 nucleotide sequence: TGCGCCAGCAGCTTTACTAGCGGGAGGACGTACAATGAGCAGTTCTTC.

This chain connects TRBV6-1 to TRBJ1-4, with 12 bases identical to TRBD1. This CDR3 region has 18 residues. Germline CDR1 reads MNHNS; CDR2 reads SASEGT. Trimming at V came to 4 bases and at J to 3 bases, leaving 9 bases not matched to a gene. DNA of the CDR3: TGTGCCAGCAGTGGCGGGGACAGGGGGCGCAACCCTAATGAAAAACTGTTTTTT. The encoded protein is CASSGGDRGRNPNEKLFF.

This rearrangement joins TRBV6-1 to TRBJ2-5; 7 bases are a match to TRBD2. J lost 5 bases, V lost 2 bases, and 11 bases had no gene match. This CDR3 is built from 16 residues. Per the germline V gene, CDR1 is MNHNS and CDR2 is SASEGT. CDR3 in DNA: TGTGCCAGCAGTGAATTGGGAGGGACCCGCGGGGAGACCCAGTACTTC. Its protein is CASSELGGTRGETQYF.